This TCR beta chain was identified in a study of T cell responses to AZD1222 COVID-19 vaccine. In regard to this clone: Its antigen remains unknown.

Repertoires were generated with immunoSEQ multiplex PCR, while TCRdb's copy carries only in-frame clones and drops some. This table holds some 84,000 clones, around 88% found once. Study-wide points: It should be noted that donors were predominantly white British and more often female, and clonal diversity was possibly underestimated. Spike-spanning, vaccine-associated CD4 TCRs were dominant at 160-218 and 743-854.

Trimming pared 4 bases from V and 0 bases from J, leaving 14 bases between. The germline V gene encodes CDR1 SGHNT and CDR2 YYREEE (reference sequence). The CDR3 length is 16 residues. Doses given second, at about 4 or about 12 weeks, were pooled. The chain is built from TRBV5-4 and TRBJ1-3; no clear D. The sequence came from an adult who received the AZD1222 COVID-19 vaccine. The source was peripheral blood, collected 28 days after the second AZD1222 dose. CDR3 amino acids: CASSRVGGGSGNTIYF. The CDR3 DNA follows: TGTGCCAGCAGCCGGGTTGGCGGCGGCTCTGGAAACACCATATATTTT.